The clone carrying this T cell receptor beta chain was picked up one time. Antigen: not known. The data are from a study of tumor and adjacent non-tumor tissue in lung cancer. Study-wide points: Higher tumor TCR diversity was associated with shorter survival.

TCRbeta libraries were built with three rounds of nested PCR, modified from ARM-PCR. TCRdb reprocessed the multiplex PCR reads via MiXCR and lists one record per CDR3 protein. This sample has more than 45,000 distinct CDR3 sequences, with 64% found just once. No cell sorting was done before RNA was extracted from the tissue. Distant lung tissue was collected more than 3 cm away from the tumor edge. The CDR3 extends over 18 amino acids. CDR1 SGHRS and CDR2 YFSETQ come from the germline V gene. V was pared by 4 bases and J by 4 bases, with 16 bases of the junction left unmatched. V and J are TRBV5-1 and TRBJ2-7; TRBD2 matches at 11 bases. The TCR was taken from a woman in her 70s with non-small cell lung cancer. The material sequenced was distant non-tumor lung tissue. The CDR3 DNA follows: TGCGCCAGCAGCGAGGGACTAGCGGTACCCGGAGTTCTATACGAGCAGTACTTC. Encoded protein: CASSEGLAVPGVLYEQYF.